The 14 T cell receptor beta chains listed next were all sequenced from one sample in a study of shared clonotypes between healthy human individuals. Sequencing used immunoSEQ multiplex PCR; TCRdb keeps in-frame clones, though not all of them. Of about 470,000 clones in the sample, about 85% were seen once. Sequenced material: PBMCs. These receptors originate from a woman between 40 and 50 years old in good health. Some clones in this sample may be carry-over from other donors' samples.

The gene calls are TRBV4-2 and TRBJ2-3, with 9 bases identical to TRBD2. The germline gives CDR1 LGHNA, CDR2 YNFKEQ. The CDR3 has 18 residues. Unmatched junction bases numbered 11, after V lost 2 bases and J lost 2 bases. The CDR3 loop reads CASSQMWGSGSVTDTQYF. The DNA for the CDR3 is TGTGCCAGCAGCCAAATGTGGGGTAGCGGGAGTGTCACAGATACGCAGTATTTT.

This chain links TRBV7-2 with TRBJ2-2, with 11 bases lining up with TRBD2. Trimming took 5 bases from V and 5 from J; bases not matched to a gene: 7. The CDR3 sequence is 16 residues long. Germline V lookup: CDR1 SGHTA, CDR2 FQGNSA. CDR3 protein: CASSPGLAERTGELFF. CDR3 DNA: TGTGCCAGCAGCCCGGGACTAGCGGAAAGAACCGGGGAGCTGTTTTTT. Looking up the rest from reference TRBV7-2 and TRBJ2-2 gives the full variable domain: GAGVSQSPSNKVTEKGKDVELRCDPISGHTALYWYRQSLGQGLEFLIYFQGNSAPDKSGLPSDRFSAERTGGSVSTLTIQRTQQEDSAVYLCASSPGLAERTGELFFGEGSRLTVL.

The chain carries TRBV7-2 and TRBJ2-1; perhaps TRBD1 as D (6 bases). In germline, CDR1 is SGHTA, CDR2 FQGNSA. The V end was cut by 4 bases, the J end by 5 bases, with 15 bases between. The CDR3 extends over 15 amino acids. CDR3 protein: CASSYGAHRDNEQFF. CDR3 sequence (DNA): TGTGCCAGCAGCTATGGGGCCCACAGGGACAATGAGCAGTTCTTC.

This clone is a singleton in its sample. CDR3 in amino acids: CASSRTAGGGNTIYF. CDR3 nucleotides: TGTGCCAGCAGCCGGACAGCGGGTGGGGGAAACACCATATATTTT. This chain uses TRBV7-6 with TRBJ1-3; possibly TRBD1 for D (6 bases). The V end was cut by 5 bases, the J end by 4 bases, with 15 bases between. Germline-derived CDR1 and CDR2 are SGHVS and FNYEAQ. The CDR3 is made up of 15 amino acids.

CDR3 coding DNA: TGTGCCAGTAGTCCACAGGGTTGGAATTTGGCTTTCTTT. Residues: CASSPQGWNLAFF. The genes are TRBV19 and TRBJ1-1; tentatively, D is TRBD1 (6 bases). The ends were cut back, 5 bases at V and 11 bases at J, with 18 bases in the middle. Germline CDR1 and CDR2: LNHDA and SQIVND (reference sequence). This CDR3 region has 13 residues.

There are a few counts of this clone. The CDR3 DNA is TGTGCCAGCAGCTCTAGTCCAGATAGGGAGTATTTT. Its protein is CASSSSPDREYF. The rearrangement joins TRBV5-4 to TRBJ2-3; D is ambiguous. CDR3 length: 12 residues. V lost 3 bases and J lost 13, with 15 bases in between. CDR1 SGHNT and CDR2 YYREEE come from the germline V gene (reference sequence).

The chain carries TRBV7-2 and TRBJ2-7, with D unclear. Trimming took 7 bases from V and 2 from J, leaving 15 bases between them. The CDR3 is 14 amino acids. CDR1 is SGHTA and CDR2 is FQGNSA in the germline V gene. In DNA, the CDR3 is TGTGCCAGCACCGCAGCCTTGTGGACCTACGAGCAGTACTTC. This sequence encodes CASTAALWTYEQYF.

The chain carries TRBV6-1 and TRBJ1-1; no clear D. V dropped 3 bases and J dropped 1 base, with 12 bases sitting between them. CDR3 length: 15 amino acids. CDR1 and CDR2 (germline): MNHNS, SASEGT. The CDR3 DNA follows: TGTGCCAGCAGTGACACCGGGCCAAGGAACACTGAAGCTTTCTTT. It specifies CASSDTGPRNTEAFF.

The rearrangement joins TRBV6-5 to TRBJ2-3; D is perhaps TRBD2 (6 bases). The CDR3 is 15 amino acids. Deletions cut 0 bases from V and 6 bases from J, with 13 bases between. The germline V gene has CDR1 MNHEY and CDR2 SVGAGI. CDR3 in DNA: TGTGCCAGCAGTTACTCACGGGCGGGGTCCGATACGCAGTATTTT. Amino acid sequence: CASSYSRAGSDTQYF.

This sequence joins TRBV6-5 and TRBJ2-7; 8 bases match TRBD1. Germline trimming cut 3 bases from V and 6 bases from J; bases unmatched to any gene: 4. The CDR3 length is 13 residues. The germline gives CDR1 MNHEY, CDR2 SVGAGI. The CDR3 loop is CASSYQGAFEQYF. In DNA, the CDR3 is TGTGCCAGCAGTTATCAGGGGGCGTTCGAGCAGTACTTC.

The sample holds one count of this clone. DNA for the CDR3: TGTGCCAGCAGCCAAGATCCCAAGACAGGGGAAGCTTTCTTT. Translation gives CASSQDPKTGEAFF. V gene TRBV4-2 combines with J gene TRBJ1-1; 7 positions agree with TRBD1. This CDR3 has 14 amino acids. Germline values: CDR1 LGHNA, CDR2 YNFKEQ. V shed 0 bases and J 8 bases; nucleotides not matched to a gene: 6.

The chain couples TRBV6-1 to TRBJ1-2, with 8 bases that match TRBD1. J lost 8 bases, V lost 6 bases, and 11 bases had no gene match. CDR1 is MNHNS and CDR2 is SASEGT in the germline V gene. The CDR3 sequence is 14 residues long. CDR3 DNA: TGTGCCAGCAGGCCAGGGGGCTGGGGCGGCGGCTACACCTTC. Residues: CASRPGGWGGGYTF.

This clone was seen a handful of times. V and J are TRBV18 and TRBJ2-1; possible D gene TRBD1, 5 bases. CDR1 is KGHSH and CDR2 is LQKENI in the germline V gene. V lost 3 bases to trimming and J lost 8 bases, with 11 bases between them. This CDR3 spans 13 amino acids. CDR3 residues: CASSPRQGDEQFF. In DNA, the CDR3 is TGTGCCAGCTCACCTCGTCAGGGCGATGAGCAGTTCTTC.

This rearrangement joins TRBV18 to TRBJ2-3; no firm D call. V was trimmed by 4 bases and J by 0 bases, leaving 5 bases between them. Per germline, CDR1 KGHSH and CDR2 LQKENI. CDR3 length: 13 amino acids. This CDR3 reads CASSRVSTDTQYF. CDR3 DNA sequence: TGTGCCAGCTCACGGGTTAGCACAGATACGCAGTATTTT.